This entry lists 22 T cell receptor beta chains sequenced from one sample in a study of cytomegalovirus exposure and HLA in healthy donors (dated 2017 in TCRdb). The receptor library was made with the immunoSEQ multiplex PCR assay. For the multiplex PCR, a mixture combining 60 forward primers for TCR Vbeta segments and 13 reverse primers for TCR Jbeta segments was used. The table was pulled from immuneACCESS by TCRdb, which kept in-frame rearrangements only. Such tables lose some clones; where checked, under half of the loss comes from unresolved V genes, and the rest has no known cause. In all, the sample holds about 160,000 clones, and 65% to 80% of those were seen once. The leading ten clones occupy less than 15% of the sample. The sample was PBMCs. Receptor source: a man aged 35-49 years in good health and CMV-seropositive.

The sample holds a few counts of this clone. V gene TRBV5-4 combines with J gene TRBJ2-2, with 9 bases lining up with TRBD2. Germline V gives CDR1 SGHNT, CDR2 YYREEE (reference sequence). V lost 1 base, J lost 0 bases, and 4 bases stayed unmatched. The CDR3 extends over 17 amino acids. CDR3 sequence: CASSLPLAGPNTGELFF. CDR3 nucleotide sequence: TGTGCCAGCAGCTTGCCCCTAGCGGGACCGAACACCGGGGAGCTGTTTTTT.

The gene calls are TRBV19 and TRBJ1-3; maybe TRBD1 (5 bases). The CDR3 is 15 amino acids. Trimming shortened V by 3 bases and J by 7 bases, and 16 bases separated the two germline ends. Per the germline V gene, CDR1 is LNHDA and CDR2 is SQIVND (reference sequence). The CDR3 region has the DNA TGTGCCAGTAGTATTGGGGCCGCGTCGAGGAACACCATATATTTT. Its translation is CASSIGAASRNTIYF.

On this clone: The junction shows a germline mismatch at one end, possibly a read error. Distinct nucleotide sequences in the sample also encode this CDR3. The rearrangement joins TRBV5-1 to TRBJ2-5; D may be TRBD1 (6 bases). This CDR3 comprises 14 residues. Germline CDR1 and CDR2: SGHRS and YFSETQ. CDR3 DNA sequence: TGCGCCAGCAGCTTGGGTAGGGGGAAAGAGACCCAATACTTC. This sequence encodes CASSLGRGKETQYF. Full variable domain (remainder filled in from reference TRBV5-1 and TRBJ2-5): KAGVTQTPRYLIKTRGQQVTLSCSPISGHRSVSWYQQTPGQGLQFLFEYFSETQRNKGNFPGRFSGRQFSNSRSEMNVSTLELGDSALYLCASSLGRGKETQYFGPGTRLLVL.

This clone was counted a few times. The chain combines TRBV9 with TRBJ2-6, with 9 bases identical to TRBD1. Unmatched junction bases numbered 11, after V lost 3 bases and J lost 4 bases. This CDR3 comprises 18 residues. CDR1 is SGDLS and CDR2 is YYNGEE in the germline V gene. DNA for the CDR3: TGTGCCAGCAGCGCCTACCGGGACAGGGTTAACGGGGCCAACGTCCTGACTTTC. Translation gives CASSAYRDRVNGANVLTF. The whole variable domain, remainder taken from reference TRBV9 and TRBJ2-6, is DSGVTQTPKHLITATGQRVTLRCSPRSGDLSVYWYQQSLDQGLQFLIQYYNGEERAKGNILERFSAQQFPDLHSELNLSSLELGDSALYFCASSAYRDRVNGANVLTFGAGSRLTVL.

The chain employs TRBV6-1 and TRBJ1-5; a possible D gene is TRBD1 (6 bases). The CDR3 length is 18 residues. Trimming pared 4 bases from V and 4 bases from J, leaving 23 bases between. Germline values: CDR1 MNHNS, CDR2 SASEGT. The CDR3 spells CASSGAGGPSSNNQPQHF. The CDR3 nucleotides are TGTGCCAGCAGTGGTGCGGGGGGGCCGTCTTCGAATAATCAGCCCCAGCATTTT.

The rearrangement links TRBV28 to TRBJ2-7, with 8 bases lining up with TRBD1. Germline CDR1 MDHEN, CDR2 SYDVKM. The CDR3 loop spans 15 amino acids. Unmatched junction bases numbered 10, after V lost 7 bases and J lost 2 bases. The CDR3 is CASTSDRVVTYEQYF. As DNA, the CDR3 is TGTGCCAGCACATCGGACAGGGTCGTTACCTACGAGCAGTACTTC.

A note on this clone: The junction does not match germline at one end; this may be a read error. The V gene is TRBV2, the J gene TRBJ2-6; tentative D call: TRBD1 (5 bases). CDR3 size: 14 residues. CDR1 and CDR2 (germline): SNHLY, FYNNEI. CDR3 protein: CASSEGPGANGLTF. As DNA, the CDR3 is TGTGCCAGCAGTGAGGGCCCTGGGGCCAACGGCCTGACTTTC.

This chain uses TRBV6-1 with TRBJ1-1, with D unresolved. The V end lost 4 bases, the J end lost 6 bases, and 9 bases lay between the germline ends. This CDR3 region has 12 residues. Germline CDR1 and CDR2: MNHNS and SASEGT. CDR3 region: CASSAGRAEAFF. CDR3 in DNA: TGTGCCAGCAGTGCTGGGAGAGCTGAAGCTTTCTTT.

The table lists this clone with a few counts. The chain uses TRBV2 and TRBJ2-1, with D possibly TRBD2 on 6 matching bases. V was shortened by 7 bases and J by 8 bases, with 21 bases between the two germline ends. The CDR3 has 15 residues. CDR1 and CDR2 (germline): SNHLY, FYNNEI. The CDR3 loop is CASTFSGLGVHEQFF. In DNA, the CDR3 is TGTGCCAGCACCTTTTCGGGACTTGGTGTCCATGAGCAGTTCTTC.

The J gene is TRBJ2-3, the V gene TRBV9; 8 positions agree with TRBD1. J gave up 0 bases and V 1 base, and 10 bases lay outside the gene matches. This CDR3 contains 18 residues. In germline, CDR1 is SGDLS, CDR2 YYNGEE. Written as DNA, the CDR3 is TGTGCCAGCAGCGTAATAGGGACAGGAGACTCTAGCACAGATACGCAGTATTTT. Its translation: CASSVIGTGDSSTDTQYF. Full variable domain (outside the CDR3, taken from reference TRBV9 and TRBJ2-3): DSGVTQTPKHLITATGQRVTLRCSPRSGDLSVYWYQQSLDQGLQFLIQYYNGEERAKGNILERFSAQQFPDLHSELNLSSLELGDSALYFCASSVIGTGDSSTDTQYFGPGTRLTVL.

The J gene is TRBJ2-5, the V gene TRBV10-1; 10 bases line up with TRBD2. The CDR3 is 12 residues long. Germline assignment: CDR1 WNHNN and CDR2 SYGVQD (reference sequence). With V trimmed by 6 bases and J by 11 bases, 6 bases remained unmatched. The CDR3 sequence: CASRRGTSAQYF. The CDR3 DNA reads TGCGCCAGCAGGAGGGGGACTAGCGCGCAGTACTTC.

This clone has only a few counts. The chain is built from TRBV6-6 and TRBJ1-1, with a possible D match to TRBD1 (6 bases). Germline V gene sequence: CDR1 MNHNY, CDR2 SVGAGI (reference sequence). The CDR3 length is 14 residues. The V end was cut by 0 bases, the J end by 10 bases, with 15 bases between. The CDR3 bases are TGTGCCAGCAGTTACTCGAGTCGGGGGGCTGGAGCTTTCTTT. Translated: CASSYSSRGAGAFF.

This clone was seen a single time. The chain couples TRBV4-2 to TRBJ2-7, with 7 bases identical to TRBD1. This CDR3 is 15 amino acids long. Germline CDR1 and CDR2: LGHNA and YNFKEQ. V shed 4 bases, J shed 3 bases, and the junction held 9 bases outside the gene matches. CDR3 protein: CASSLSTGAFYEQYF. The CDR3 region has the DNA TGTGCCAGCAGCCTGTCCACAGGGGCGTTCTACGAGCAGTACTTC.

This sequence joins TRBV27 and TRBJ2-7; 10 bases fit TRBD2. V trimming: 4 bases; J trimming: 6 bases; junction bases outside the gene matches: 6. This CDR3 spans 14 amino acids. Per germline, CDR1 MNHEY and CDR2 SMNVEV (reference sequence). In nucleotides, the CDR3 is TGTGCCAGCAGTTCAACTAGCGGGATGACCGAGCAGTACTTC. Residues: CASSSTSGMTEQYF.

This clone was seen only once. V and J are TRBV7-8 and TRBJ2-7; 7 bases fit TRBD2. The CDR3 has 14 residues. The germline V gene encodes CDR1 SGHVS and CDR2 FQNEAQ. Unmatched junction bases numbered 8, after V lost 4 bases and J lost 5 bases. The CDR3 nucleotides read TGTGCCAGCAGCTCGCTGGCGGGAGTGGACGAGCAGTACTTC. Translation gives CASSSLAGVDEQYF.

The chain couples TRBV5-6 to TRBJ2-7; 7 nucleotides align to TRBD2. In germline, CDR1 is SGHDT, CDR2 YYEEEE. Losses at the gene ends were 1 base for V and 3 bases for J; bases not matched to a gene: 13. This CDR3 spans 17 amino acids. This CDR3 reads CASSLPTPSGKNYEQYF. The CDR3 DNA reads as TGTGCCAGCAGCTTGCCGACTCCTAGCGGAAAAAACTACGAGCAGTACTTC.

The CDR3 region has the DNA TGTGCCAGCAGCTCTACCCGGACAGGGGATCAGCCCCAGCATTTT. Translating gives CASSSTRTGDQPQHF. The chain employs TRBV5-6 and TRBJ1-5; 9 nucleotides match TRBD1. This CDR3 has 15 amino acids. With 3 bases clipped from V and 5 bases from J, the junction kept 6 bases outside the gene matches. Germline loops: CDR1 SGHDT, CDR2 YYEEEE.

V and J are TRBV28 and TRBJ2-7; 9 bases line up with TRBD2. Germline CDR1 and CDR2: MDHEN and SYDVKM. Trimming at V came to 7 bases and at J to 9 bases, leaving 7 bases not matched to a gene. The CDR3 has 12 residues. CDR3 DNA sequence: TGTGCCAGCACGGCGGGAGGGCAGCCGCAGTACTTC. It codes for CASTAGGQPQYF.

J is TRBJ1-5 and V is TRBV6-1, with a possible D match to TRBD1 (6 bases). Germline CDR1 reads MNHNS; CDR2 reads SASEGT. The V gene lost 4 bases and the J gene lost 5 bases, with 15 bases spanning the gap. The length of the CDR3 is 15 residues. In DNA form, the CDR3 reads TGTGCCAGCAGTGCACTCAACAGGGAGTATCAGCCCCAGCATTTT. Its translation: CASSALNREYQPQHF.

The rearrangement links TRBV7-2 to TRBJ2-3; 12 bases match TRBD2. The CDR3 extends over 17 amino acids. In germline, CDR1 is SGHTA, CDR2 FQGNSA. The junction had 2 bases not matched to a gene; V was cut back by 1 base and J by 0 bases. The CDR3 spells CASSLVGTSGSTDTQYF. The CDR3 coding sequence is TGTGCCAGCAGCTTAGTAGGGACTAGCGGGAGCACAGATACGCAGTATTTT.

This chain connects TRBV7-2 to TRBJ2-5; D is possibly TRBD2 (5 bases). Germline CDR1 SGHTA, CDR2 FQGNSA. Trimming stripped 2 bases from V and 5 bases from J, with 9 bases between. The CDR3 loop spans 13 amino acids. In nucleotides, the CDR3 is TGTGCCAGCAGCTTAATAGCGCAGGAGACCCAGTACTTC. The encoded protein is CASSLIAQETQYF. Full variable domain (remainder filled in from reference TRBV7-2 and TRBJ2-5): GAGVSQSPSNKVTEKGKDVELRCDPISGHTALYWYRQSLGQGLEFLIYFQGNSAPDKSGLPSDRFSAERTGGSVSTLTIQRTQQEDSAVYLCASSLIAQETQYFGPGTRLLVL.

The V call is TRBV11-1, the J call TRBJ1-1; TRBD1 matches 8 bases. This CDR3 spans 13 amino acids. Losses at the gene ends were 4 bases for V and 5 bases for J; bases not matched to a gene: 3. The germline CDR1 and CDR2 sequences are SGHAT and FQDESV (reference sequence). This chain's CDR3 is CASSSRQGTEAFF. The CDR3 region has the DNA TGTGCCAGCAGCTCGAGACAGGGGACTGAAGCTTTCTTT.